Sequencing of this TCR beta chain was carried out in a study of PD-L1 blockade in urothelial cancer. The assay was immunoSEQ multiplex PCR, and TCRdb's table has in-frame clones only and misses some. The data hold 85,000 to 130,000 clones, with around 90% observed a single time. The CDR3 totals 19 residues. The sequenced sample was PBMCs, obtained around atezolizumab (anti-PD-L1) treatment. This receptor was obtained from a woman of 80 years or more with urothelial cancer. The chain couples TRBV21-1 to TRBJ1-4; no check of the table's D call, TRBD1, against the DNA was made. TRBV21-1 is given as a pseudogene. The CDR3 DNA sequence: TGTGCCAGTCACCGCCCATTGGACAGGGGAGTAGGGCCTAATGAAAAACTGTTTTTT. As protein: CASHRPLDRGVGPNEKLFF.